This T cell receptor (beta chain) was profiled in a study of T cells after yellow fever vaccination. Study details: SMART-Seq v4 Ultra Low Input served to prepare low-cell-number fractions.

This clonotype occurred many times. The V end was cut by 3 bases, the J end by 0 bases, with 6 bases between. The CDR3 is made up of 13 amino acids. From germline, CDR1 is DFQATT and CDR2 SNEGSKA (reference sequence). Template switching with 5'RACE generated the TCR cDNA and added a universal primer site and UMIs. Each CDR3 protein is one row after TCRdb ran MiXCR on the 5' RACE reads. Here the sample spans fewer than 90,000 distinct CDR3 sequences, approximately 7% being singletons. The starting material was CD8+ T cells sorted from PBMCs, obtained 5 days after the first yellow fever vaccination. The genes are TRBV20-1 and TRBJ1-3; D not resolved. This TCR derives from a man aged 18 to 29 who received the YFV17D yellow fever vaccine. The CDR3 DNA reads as TGCAGTGCTAGCATGCACTCTGGAAACACCATATATTTT. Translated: CSASMHSGNTIYF.